The clone carrying this T cell receptor (beta chain) appeared many times. These data belong to a study of human T cells and chemical hapten exposure. The length of the CDR3 is 15 residues. V gave up 5 bases and J gave up 0 bases, with 13 bases separating them. CDR1 is SNHLY, CDR2 FYNNEI, per germline. TCRdb reprocessed the RACE reads with MiXCR, giving one entry per CDR3 protein. Among 370,000 or so distinct CDR3 sequences listed, about 4.4% were seen once. This sample's time point: patch test 1, 2 weeks after DPC sensitization. Treatment specified: therapeutic diphenylcyclopropenone sensitization with weekly scalp DPC.

The specimen was whole blood, collected in connection with sensitization to the hapten diphenylcyclopropenone (DPC). J is TRBJ1-1 and V is TRBV2; tentatively, D is TRBD1 (5 bases). This sequence originates from a woman in her forties or fifties with alopecia areata. Some clones in this sample may be carry-over from other donors' samples. This CDR3 is CASSLERGLNTEAFF. The DNA of the CDR3 is TGTGCCAGCAGTCTCGAGAGGGGACTGAACACTGAAGCTTTCTTT.